The T cell receptor beta chain under discussion was sequenced for a study of cytomegalovirus exposure and HLA in healthy donors. Across the study: In an early release, HLA-typed donors contributed tens of millions of unique TCR sequences.

Concerning this clone: The target antigen is unknown.

Trimming took 0 bases from V and 3 from J; bases not matched to a gene: 2. The germline V gene has CDR1 SGHTA and CDR2 FQGNSA. This CDR3 is built from 14 residues. Study-wide findings and caveats: TCR beta sequences numbering around 15,000 were associated with HLA alleles at 0.05 false discovery rate in a later analysis. In vitro testing confirmed three CMV-associated chains as specific for CMV antigens.

PCR primers comprised 60 Vbeta and 13 Jbeta primers. TCRdb's table, derived via immunoSEQ multiplex PCR, lists solely in-frame clones and lacks some. The sample has 100,000 to 120,000 clones; 76% are singletons. Sequenced: PBMCs. This TCR was recovered from a man aged 25-45 years in good health and CMV-seropositive. The chain has TRBV7-2 and TRBJ2-7, with TRBD1 identical over 7 bases. The CDR3 here is CASSLAGQSYEQYF. CDR3 in DNA: TGTGCCAGCAGCTTAGCGGGACAGAGCTACGAGCAGTACTTC.